These 16 T cell receptor beta chains were all obtained from the same sample, sequenced in a study of T cell repertoires in cytomegalovirus infection. In TCRdb, the reads were re-called with MiXCR into one record per CDR3 protein. The table shows roughly 180,000 distinct CDR3 sequences, with roughly 22% occurring only once. These receptors have no known antigen. Sequencing was performed on CD8+ T cells from cultured PBMCs, taken from culture after CMV antigen stimulation. The source of these receptors is a human donor in good health (CMV status not recorded). Some clones in this sample may be carry-over from other donors' samples.

There are many counts of this clonotype. The V and J genes are TRBV19 and TRBJ1-2, with TRBD1 as a possible D gene (5 bases). The germline V and J ends were trimmed by 3 bases and 7 bases, with 12 bases remaining between them. Per the germline V gene, CDR1 is LNHDA and CDR2 is SQIVND (reference sequence). The CDR3 runs to 13 residues. CDR3: CASSIGALVGYTF. Here the CDR3 DNA reads TGTGCCAGTAGTATCGGGGCTCTCGTTGGCTACACCTTC.

This clonotype came up many times. The genes are TRBV27 and TRBJ1-1; the D gene is possibly TRBD1 (6 bases). The CDR3 has 14 amino acids. Germline V gives CDR1 MNHEY, CDR2 SMNVEV (reference sequence). V was cut by 3 bases and J by 1 base, with 9 bases left in between. The CDR3 here is CASSLGRGNTEAFF. The DNA for the CDR3 is TGTGCCAGCAGTTTGGGCAGGGGGAACACTGAAGCTTTCTTT.

The J gene is TRBJ2-5, the V gene TRBV7-6; TRBD1 matches 9 bases. Germline V gene lookup returns CDR1 SGHVS and CDR2 FNYEAQ. J was trimmed by 4 bases and V by 6 bases; bases with no gene match: 6. There are 14 residues in the CDR3. The CDR3 DNA is TGTGCCAGCAGTAGTGGACAGGGGCGAGAGACCCAGTACTTC. Encoded protein: CASSSGQGRETQYF.

V and J are TRBV7-8 and TRBJ1-5, with D uncertain. The germline gives CDR1 SGHVS, CDR2 FQNEAQ. The V end lost 2 bases, the J end lost 5 bases, and 19 bases lay between the germline ends. The CDR3 is 17 amino acids. In DNA, the CDR3 is TGTGCCAGCAGCTTAACGTCAGGAATGTTTCCGGATCAGCCCCAGCATTTT. It codes for CASSLTSGMFPDQPQHF.

This clonotype was detected only a few times. This chain links TRBV6-6 with TRBJ2-7, with TRBD1 identical over 9 bases. There are 17 residues in the CDR3. Germline V gene lookup returns CDR1 MNHNY and CDR2 SVGAGI (reference sequence). V dropped 2 bases and J dropped 5; count of bases not matched to a gene: 13. CDR3: CASSYLTGQGWTNEQYF. In nucleotides, the CDR3 is TGTGCCAGCAGTTACCTCACCGGACAGGGGTGGACCAACGAGCAGTACTTC.

This rearrangement joins TRBV7-2 to TRBJ1-5, with 7 bases lining up with TRBD1. Per the germline V gene, CDR1 is SGHTA and CDR2 is FQGNSA. Trimming cost V 5 bases and J 2 bases; bases outside gene matches: 6. This CDR3 has 15 amino acids. CDR3 in amino acids: CASSIRTGGNQPQHF. The CDR3 DNA follows: TGTGCCAGCAGCATACGGACAGGAGGCAATCAGCCCCAGCATTTT.

A few counts support this clonotype. The CDR3 sequence is CACTGTRDDNWDTQYF. In DNA form, the CDR3 reads TGTGCCTGCACCGGGACAAGGGATGACAATTGGGATACGCAGTATTTT. The chain is built from TRBV30 and TRBJ2-3; a weak D match, TRBD1 (6 bases). Trimming removed 6 bases at V and 6 bases at J, with 25 bases between. Germline V gene sequence: CDR1 GTSNPN, CDR2 SVGIG (reference sequence). There are 16 residues in the CDR3.

This rearrangement joins TRBV6-1 to TRBJ1-1; 7 bases match TRBD1. The V segment lost 5 bases and the J segment 3 bases; nucleotides outside the gene matches: 12. Germline V gene data show CDR1 as MNHNS and CDR2 as SASEGT. The CDR3 has 16 amino acids. The CDR3 region has the DNA TGTGCCAGCAGTCGGCACCGGGGACAGTCCCACACTGAAGCTTTCTTT. It translates to CASSRHRGQSHTEAFF.

This clonotype was observed a handful of times. The rearrangement joins TRBV20-1 to TRBJ1-1; D gene uncertain. Germline V gene sequence: CDR1 DFQATT, CDR2 SNEGSKA (reference sequence). This CDR3 region has 15 residues. Trimming stripped 0 bases from V and 4 bases from J, with 15 bases between. The CDR3 spells CSARDPEGLGTEAFF. CDR3 nucleotides: TGCAGTGCTAGAGATCCCGAAGGGTTGGGCACTGAAGCTTTCTTT.

This clonotype has just one count. V is TRBV7-2 and J is TRBJ1-2; D not certain. From germline, CDR1 is SGHTA and CDR2 FQGNSA. Trimming took off 2 bases at V and 4 bases at J, with 14 bases between the two ends. The CDR3 runs 15 residues. The CDR3 protein is CASSLRSEFSYGYTF. In DNA, the CDR3 is TGTGCCAGCAGCTTACGGTCAGAGTTTTCCTATGGCTACACCTTC.

The sample holds a few counts of this clonotype. The chain links TRBV25-1 to TRBJ2-7; a weak D match, TRBD1 (6 bases). This CDR3 spans 14 amino acids. Trimming removed 6 bases from V and 3 bases from J, with 15 bases in between. Germline CDR1 MGHDK, CDR2 SYGVNS. The CDR3 sequence is CASRDPGHNYEQYF. DNA of the CDR3: TGTGCCAGCAGGGACCCGGGACACAACTACGAGCAGTACTTC.

This chain links TRBV7-2 with TRBJ1-6, with D unclear. The germline CDR1 and CDR2 sequences are SGHTA and FQGNSA. V lost 1 base and J lost 8, with 15 bases in between. The CDR3 contains 16 residues. The CDR3 loop reads CASSLVGYVRDSPLHF. The CDR3 nucleotides are TGTGCCAGCAGCTTAGTTGGTTATGTGAGGGATTCACCCCTCCACTTT.

This clonotype occurred a few times. This chain links TRBV7-2 with TRBJ2-3, with 16 bases identical to TRBD2. V trimming: 5 bases; J trimming: 3 bases; junction bases outside the gene matches: 2. Germline V CDR1 and CDR2: SGHTA, FQGNSA. The CDR3 contains 16 residues. CDR3 sequence: CASSRGLAGGTDTQYF. The CDR3 bases are TGTGCCAGCAGCCGGGGACTAGCGGGGGGGACAGATACGCAGTATTTT.

This clonotype has more than one count but fewer than ten. The gene calls are TRBV6-1 and TRBJ2-2, with 7 nucleotides matching TRBD1. This CDR3 comprises 14 residues. With V trimmed by 5 bases and J by 4 bases, 4 bases remained unmatched. Germline V gene lookup returns CDR1 MNHNS and CDR2 SASEGT. The CDR3: CASSSWDSTGELFF. CDR3 nucleotide sequence: TGTGCCAGCAGTTCTTGGGACAGCACCGGGGAGCTGTTTTTT.

This clonotype was detected ten times or more. V is TRBV7-2 and J is TRBJ2-7, with TRBD2 identical over 10 bases. This CDR3 has 14 amino acids. The ends lost 2 bases at V and 4 bases at J; junction bases unmatched: 2. Germline V CDR1 and CDR2: SGHTA, FQGNSA. The CDR3 is CASSLLAGDYEQYF. Written as DNA, the CDR3 is TGTGCCAGCAGCTTACTAGCGGGGGATTACGAGCAGTACTTC.

This clonotype was seen a few times. This chain connects TRBV7-8 to TRBJ2-3, with D perhaps assigned TRBD1 or TRBD2 (5 bases each). Looked up from germline, CDR1 is SGHVS and CDR2 is FQNEAQ. The length of the CDR3 is 14 residues. Trimming stripped 4 bases from V and 8 bases from J, with 16 bases between. This CDR3 reads CASSSQPPGGTQYF. Here the CDR3 DNA reads TGTGCCAGCAGCTCCCAACCCCCTGGGGGTACGCAGTATTTT.